The 7 T cell receptor beta chains below come from one sample, sequenced in a study of blood T cells in healthy people across ages. With a J-beta primer mix and a sample-barcoded 5' primer, a second PCR ran about 7 to 12 cycles. TCRdb ran MiXCR on the 5' RACE reads and lists one entry per CDR3 protein. The table has approximately 1.5 million distinct CDR3 sequences, about 32% seen once. Material: blood. The receptors shown here come from a woman aged 30 to 39 in good health.

This clonotype was seen repeatedly, ten times or more. This chain joins TRBV6-1 and TRBJ2-2; a possible D gene is TRBD2 (5 bases). V dropped 2 bases and J dropped 10 bases, with 17 bases sitting between them. Germline CDR1 reads MNHNS; CDR2 reads SASEGT. CDR3 size: 15 residues. The CDR3 sequence is CASSERTSGIAELFF. For the CDR3, the DNA is TGTGCCAGCAGTGAACGAACATCGGGGATCGCGGAGCTGTTTTTT.

This clonotype has more than one count but fewer than ten. The CDR3 here is CASSEDRSNSPLHF. CDR3 coding DNA: TGTGCCAGCAGTGAAGACAGGTCAAATTCACCCCTCCACTTT. The chain joins TRBV6-1 to TRBJ1-6; weak D call: TRBD1 (5 bases). The germline V gene has CDR1 MNHNS and CDR2 SASEGT. Trimming removed 1 base from V and 7 bases from J, with 8 bases in between. The CDR3 has 14 residues.

The rearrangement uses TRBV9 and TRBJ1-5; unclear D gene. The germline V gene has CDR1 SGDLS and CDR2 YYNGEE. The CDR3 loop spans 14 amino acids. The V end lost 4 bases, the J end lost 6 bases, and 14 bases lay between the germline ends. CDR3 region: CASSPRPVGQPQHF. DNA of the CDR3: TGTGCCAGCAGCCCCCGGCCCGTTGGTCAGCCCCAGCATTTT. The full variable domain, in which reference TRBV9 and TRBJ1-5 provide the parts outside the CDR3, is DSGVTQTPKHLITATGQRVTLRCSPRSGDLSVYWYQQSLDQGLQFLIQYYNGEERAKGNILERFSAQQFPDLHSELNLSSLELGDSALYFCASSPRPVGQPQHFGDGTRLSIL.

This clonotype came up a few times. This chain links TRBV20-1 with TRBJ2-7; D may be TRBD2 (6 bases). There are 15 residues in the CDR3. CDR1 DFQATT and CDR2 SNEGSKA come from the germline V gene (reference sequence). Trimming took 3 bases from V and 0 from J, leaving 15 bases between them. For the CDR3, the DNA is TGCAGTGCTAGGGCAATGGACGGGGGCTCCTACGAGCAGTACTTC. It is translated as CSARAMDGGSYEQYF.

This clonotype has more than one count but fewer than ten. V usage is TRBV27 and J usage is TRBJ1-2; D is ambiguous. V lost 8 bases to trimming and J lost 0 bases, with 16 bases between them. The length of the CDR3 is 15 residues. Germline CDR1 MNHEY, CDR2 SMNVEV (reference sequence). The CDR3 DNA sequence: TGTGCCAGCGCCCCTCTAGCTACAACTAACTATGGCTACACCTTC. It is translated as CASAPLATTNYGYTF.

This clonotype was picked up a small number of times. The gene calls are TRBV15 and TRBJ1-2; 8 bases match TRBD1. V lost 0 bases, J lost 5 bases, and 17 bases stayed unmatched. The CDR3 consists of 19 residues. Germline V gives CDR1 LNHNV, CDR2 YYDKDF (reference sequence). The CDR3 nucleotides read TGTGCCACCAGCAGAGATGGGGGACAGGAATGGGGTAAAGGGTATGGCTACACCTTC. It translates to CATSRDGGQEWGKGYGYTF.

This clonotype turned up a few times. The gene calls are TRBV9 and TRBJ2-5; D perhaps matches TRBD2 (5 bases). The CDR3 is made up of 15 amino acids. V was pared by 3 bases and J by 5 bases, with 17 bases between. CDR1 and CDR2 (germline): SGDLS, YYNGEE. DNA for the CDR3: TGTGCCAGCAGCGCGCGAGCGGCCGCTGGGGAGACCCAGTACTTC. It is translated as CASSARAAAGETQYF. Based on the CDR3 plus reference TRBV9 and TRBJ2-5, the full variable domain is DSGVTQTPKHLITATGQRVTLRCSPRSGDLSVYWYQQSLDQGLQFLIQYYNGEERAKGNILERFSAQQFPDLHSELNLSSLELGDSALYFCASSARAAAGETQYFGPGTRLLVL.